The 10 T cell receptor beta chains given below trace back to one sample, sequenced in a study of identical twins. TCRdb passed the 5' RACE reads through MiXCR, listing each CDR3 protein once. The sample consists of around 100,000 distinct CDR3 sequences, 5.9% of them appearing once. Source material: memory T cells sorted from blood. These receptors all come from a woman aged 45-59 years in good health.

This clonotype showed up many times. The chain links TRBV18 to TRBJ2-5; tentatively, D is TRBD1 (5 bases). The CDR3 runs to 15 residues. Germline-derived CDR1 and CDR2 are KGHSH and LQKENI. V gave up 0 bases and J gave up 1 base, with 9 bases separating them. The CDR3 DNA reads as TGTGCCAGCTCACCACCATCGACAGCCCAAGAGACCCAGTACTTC. Translation gives CASSPPSTAQETQYF.

There are many counts of this clonotype. The chain recombines TRBV29-1 with TRBJ2-3; D ambiguous. The CDR3 has 11 amino acids. Trimming took off 4 bases at V and 4 bases at J, with 6 bases between the two ends. CDR1 SQVTM and CDR2 ANQGSEA come from the germline V gene. The CDR3 DNA reads TGCAGCGTTGCGTGGTCAGATACGCAGTATTTT. Its protein product is CSVAWSDTQYF.

This clonotype was observed a few times. The genes are TRBV11-3 and TRBJ1-4; TRBD1 is a possible D gene (6 bases). V was trimmed by 5 bases and J by 8 bases, leaving 15 bases between them. The CDR3 sequence is 14 residues long. CDR1 and CDR2 from the germline V gene are SGHNT and YENEEA. The CDR3 reads CASSGDIGKEKLFF. CDR3 nucleotides: TGTGCCAGCAGCGGGGACATCGGAAAGGAAAAACTGTTTTTT.

This clonotype was recorded a few times. The chain is built from TRBV19 and TRBJ1-3; D may be TRBD1 (5 bases). Germline values: CDR1 LNHDA, CDR2 SQIVND (reference sequence). V was pared by 3 bases and J by 6 bases, with 15 bases between. This CDR3 has 15 amino acids. Written as DNA, the CDR3 is TGTGCCAGTAGTATTTTAGGACAAGGCCCAAACACCATATATTTT. It codes for CASSILGQGPNTIYF.

This clonotype was seen many times. The chain joins TRBV2 to TRBJ1-5; TRBD1 is a possible D gene (5 bases). From germline, CDR1 is SNHLY and CDR2 FYNNEI. Trimming took off 7 bases at V and 1 base at J, with 11 bases between the two ends. The CDR3 consists of 14 residues. The CDR3 nucleotides read TGTGCCAGCACTCTAGGGGAGAGCAATCAGCCCCAGCATTTT. It codes for CASTLGESNQPQHF.

This clonotype has a count of ten or more. The J gene is TRBJ2-7, the V gene TRBV28; 8 bases line up with TRBD1. The CDR3 covers 14 residues. Unmatched junction bases numbered 5, after V lost 6 bases and J lost 1 base. CDR1 and CDR2 from the germline V gene are MDHEN and SYDVKM. The CDR3 loop is CASRPGQASYEQYF. CDR3 coding DNA: TGTGCCAGCAGGCCGGGACAGGCGTCCTACGAGCAGTACTTC.

This clonotype was recorded many times. The chain joins TRBV5-6 to TRBJ1-5; D unclear. The V gene lost 4 bases and the J gene lost 6 bases, with 11 bases spanning the gap. Per the germline V gene, CDR1 is SGHDT and CDR2 is YYEEEE. The CDR3 has 13 amino acids. CDR3 sequence reads: CASSPIGVQPQHF. The CDR3 coding sequence is TGTGCCAGCAGCCCGATTGGGGTTCAGCCCCAGCATTTT.

This clonotype has a count of ten or more. The chain has TRBV5-1 and TRBJ2-1; TRBD2 agrees at 10 bases. The CDR3 has 15 residues. V lost 4 bases to trimming and J lost 5 bases; unmatched junction nucleotides: 6. The germline CDR1 and CDR2 sequences are SGHRS and YFSETQ. The DNA for the CDR3 is TGCGCCAGCAGCCACTCACTAGCGGGGAACAATGAGCAGTTCTTC. Amino acid sequence: CASSHSLAGNNEQFF.

This clonotype was seen many times. The J gene is TRBJ1-1, the V gene TRBV5-1; 8 nucleotides line up with TRBD1. The V gene end was trimmed by 2 bases and the J gene end by 2 bases; junction bases not matched to a gene: 5. The CDR3 loop spans 15 amino acids. Per germline, CDR1 SGHRS and CDR2 YFSETQ. The CDR3: CASSLQGGLNTEAFF. CDR3 DNA sequence: TGCGCCAGCAGCTTACAGGGGGGACTTAACACTGAAGCTTTCTTT.

This clonotype has ten or more counts. The genes are TRBV9 and TRBJ1-4, with a tentative D call TRBD1 (6 bases). This CDR3 comprises 15 residues. Germline CDR1 and CDR2: SGDLS and YYNGEE. The germline V and J ends were trimmed by 4 bases and 0 bases, with 10 bases remaining between them. As DNA, the CDR3 is TGTGCCAGCAGCTTACAGGGCGCAACTAATGAAAAACTGTTTTTT. As protein: CASSLQGATNEKLFF. The full variable domain, completed using reference TRBV9 and TRBJ1-4, is DSGVTQTPKHLITATGQRVTLRCSPRSGDLSVYWYQQSLDQGLQFLIQYYNGEERAKGNILERFSAQQFPDLHSELNLSSLELGDSALYFCASSLQGATNEKLFFGSGTQLSVL.